The 15 T cell receptor beta chains given below trace back to one sample, sequenced in a study of shared clonotypes between healthy human individuals. Naive CD8 populations comprised CD45RO-negative cells positively selected for CCR7, excluding terminally differentiated effector memory CD45RA+ cells. TCRdb's copy holds only in-frame clones and misses some; the assay was immunoSEQ multiplex PCR. The sample has about 800,000 clones, 90% to 98% seen once; the top ten hold around 0.21%. Sequencing was done on a sample of naive CD8+ T cells sorted from blood. The receptors stem from a man aged 30 to 39 in good health.

Written as DNA, the CDR3 is TGCAGCGTTGAGGGGTGGGACGGATATGAGACCCAGTACTTC. Its protein is CSVEGWDGYETQYF. This chain links TRBV29-1 with TRBJ2-5, with D tentatively TRBD1 or TRBD2 (5 bases each). Germline V gene lookup returns CDR1 SQVTM and CDR2 ANQGSEA. Trimming took 3 bases from V and 5 from J, leaving 16 bases between them. This CDR3 region has 14 residues.

This chain joins TRBV2 and TRBJ1-2, with D hard to call. Per germline, CDR1 SNHLY and CDR2 FYNNEI. V shed 2 bases and J shed 6 bases, with 19 bases lying between them. This CDR3 contains 16 residues. CDR3 loop: CASSERVGSAADGYTF. CDR3 sequence (DNA): TGTGCCAGCAGTGAAAGGGTGGGCAGTGCCGCGGATGGCTACACCTTC.

This clone was counted a single time. The chain recombines TRBV11-2 with TRBJ2-1; TRBD2 matches at 9 bases. J lost 1 base, V lost 6 bases, and 7 bases had no gene match. The CDR3 consists of 16 residues. The germline V gene has CDR1 SGHAT and CDR2 FQNNGV. CDR3 sequence (DNA): TGTGCCAGCAGTCTTTCAGCGGGAGGATCCTACAATGAGCAGTTCTTC. It specifies CASSLSAGGSYNEQFF.

J is TRBJ2-3 and V is TRBV7-9; the D gene is possibly TRBD2 (5 bases). The germline CDR1 and CDR2 sequences are SEHNR and FQNEAQ (reference sequence). There are 17 residues in the CDR3. Trimming removed 1 base at V and 5 bases at J, with 19 bases between. The chain's CDR3 is CASSLVRVVDPGDTQYF. CDR3 coding DNA: TGTGCCAGCAGCTTAGTGAGGGTCGTGGACCCTGGAGATACGCAGTATTTT.

The chain is built from TRBV27 and TRBJ2-7; D may be TRBD2 (6 bases). Trimming stripped 2 bases from V and 3 bases from J, with 14 bases between. CDR3 length: 15 residues. Germline V gives CDR1 MNHEY, CDR2 SMNVEV (reference sequence). The CDR3 protein is CASSLGRAGFYEQYF. The DNA for the CDR3 is TGTGCCAGCAGTTTAGGTCGCGCGGGATTCTACGAGCAGTACTTC.

In nucleotides, the CDR3 is TGTGCCAGCAGTTTAATGGACAGTCTTTCCTACGAGCAGTACTTC. It codes for CASSLMDSLSYEQYF. V and J are TRBV27 and TRBJ2-7; D is perhaps TRBD1 (6 bases). The V gene lost 2 bases and the J gene lost 1 base, with 12 bases spanning the gap. Germline-derived CDR1 and CDR2 are MNHEY and SMNVEV (reference sequence). The CDR3 is 15 residues long.

This CDR3 is CASSVVGDEQYF. As DNA, the CDR3 is TGTGCCAGCAGTGTGGTTGGGGACGAGCAGTACTTC. This sequence joins TRBV6-1 and TRBJ2-7; D is unclear. There are 12 residues in the CDR3. Trimming cost V 4 bases and J 5 bases, with 9 bases left between them. Germline V lookup: CDR1 MNHNS, CDR2 SASEGT.

V is TRBV25-1 and J is TRBJ2-5, with D perhaps given as TRBD1 or TRBD2 (6 bases each). The V and J ends lost 3 bases and 5 bases respectively, with 13 bases between them. Germline values: CDR1 MGHDK, CDR2 SYGVNS. CDR3 length equals 14 residues. In nucleotides, the CDR3 is TGTGCCAGCAGTGATACGGGGGCTAGGGAGACCCAGTACTTC. This codes for CASSDTGARETQYF.

The CDR3 DNA sequence: TGTGCCAGCAGCCAGGCTGGGGGCTACACCTTC. Residues: CASSQAGGYTF. The gene calls are TRBV7-9 and TRBJ1-2; D remains unclear. The V and J ends lost 5 bases and 8 bases respectively, with 9 bases between them. The germline CDR1 and CDR2 sequences are SEHNR and FQNEAQ (reference sequence). The CDR3 length is 11 residues. The full variable domain, in which reference TRBV7-9 and TRBJ1-2 provide the parts outside the CDR3, is DTGVSQNPRHKITKRGQNVTFRCDPISEHNRLYWYRQTLGQGPEFLTYFQNEAQLEKSRLLSDRFSAERPKGSFSTLEIQRTEQGDSAMYLCASSQAGGYTFGSGTRLTVV.

The chain joins TRBV21-1 to TRBJ1-2. TRBV21-1 is a known pseudogene. CDR3 size: 13 residues. The CDR3, as DNA: TGTGCCAGCAGCAACCCCGATCCTTATGGCTACACCTTC. Translated: CASSNPDPYGYTF.

V usage is TRBV28 and J usage is TRBJ2-5; D possibly corresponds to TRBD2 (7 bases). Per the germline V gene, CDR1 is MDHEN and CDR2 is SYDVKM. V was shortened by 3 bases and J by 5 bases, with 16 bases between the two germline ends. The CDR3 length is 15 residues. This chain's CDR3 is CASSFGGGSLETQYF. DNA for the CDR3: TGTGCCAGCAGTTTCGGGGGCGGGAGTTTGGAGACCCAGTACTTC.

As DNA, the CDR3 is TGCAGCGTTGCACGGCTGAACACCGGGGAGCTGTTTTTT. This sequence encodes CSVARLNTGELFF. The rearrangement joins TRBV29-1 to TRBJ2-2; D not certain. The V gene's germline CDR1 is SQVTM and CDR2 ANQGSEA. V gave up 4 bases and J gave up 1 base, with 7 bases separating them. CDR3 size: 13 residues.

Of note for this clone: Other nucleotide sequences in the sample specify the same CDR3. This chain joins TRBV7-9 and TRBJ2-1; perhaps TRBD2 as D (6 bases). The CDR3 is 12 residues long. V gave up 6 bases and J gave up 10 bases, with 13 bases separating them. Per the germline V gene, CDR1 is SEHNR and CDR2 is FQNEAQ (reference sequence). CDR3 bases: TGTGCCAGCAGTTTGGGAGGCAGGGAGCAGTTCTTC. Residues: CASSLGGREQFF.

This chain uses TRBV2 with TRBJ2-7, with D unclear. The V and J ends lost 5 bases and 3 bases respectively, with 2 bases between them. Germline V gene data show CDR1 as SNHLY and CDR2 as FYNNEI. This CDR3 has 10 residues. The CDR3 nucleotides are TGTGCCAGCAGTAACTACGAGCAGTACTTC. Translating gives CASSNYEQYF. Together with reference TRBV2 and TRBJ2-7, the CDR3 gives the full variable domain: EPEVTQTPSHQVTQMGQEVILRCVPISNHLYFYWYRQILGQKVEFLVSFYNNEISEKSEIFDDQFSVERPDGSNFTLKIRSTKLEDSAMYFCASSNYEQYFGPGTRLTVT.

V and J are TRBV7-9 and TRBJ2-7, with a possible D match to TRBD1 (6 bases). Germline V gene lookup returns CDR1 SEHNR and CDR2 FQNEAQ (reference sequence). The CDR3 runs to 13 residues. Trimming took 10 bases from V and 4 from J, leaving 17 bases between them. CDR3 sequence reads: CAIASGTPYEQYF. The CDR3 nucleotides read TGTGCCATTGCATCCGGGACACCTTACGAGCAGTACTTC.